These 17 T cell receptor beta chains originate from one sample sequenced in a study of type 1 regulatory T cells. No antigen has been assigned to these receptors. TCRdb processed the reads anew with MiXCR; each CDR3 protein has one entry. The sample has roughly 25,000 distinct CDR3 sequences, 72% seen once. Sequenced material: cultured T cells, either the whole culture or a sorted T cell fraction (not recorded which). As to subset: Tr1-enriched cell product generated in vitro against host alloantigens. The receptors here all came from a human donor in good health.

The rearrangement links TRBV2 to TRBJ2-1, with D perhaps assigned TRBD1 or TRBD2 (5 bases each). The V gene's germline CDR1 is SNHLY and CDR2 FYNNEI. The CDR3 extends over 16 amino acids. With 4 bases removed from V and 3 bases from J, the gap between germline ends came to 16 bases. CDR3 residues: CASSVSSGRNYNEQFF. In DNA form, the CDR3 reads TGTGCCAGCAGTGTTAGCTCGGGACGGAACTACAATGAGCAGTTCTTC.

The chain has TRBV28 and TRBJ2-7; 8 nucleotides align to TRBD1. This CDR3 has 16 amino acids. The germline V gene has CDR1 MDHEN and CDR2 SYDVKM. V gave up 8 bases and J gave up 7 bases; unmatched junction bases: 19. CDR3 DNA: TGTGCCAGCCCACCTCATCTTGACAGGGGCGACAAGGAGCAGTACTTC. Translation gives CASPPHLDRGDKEQYF.

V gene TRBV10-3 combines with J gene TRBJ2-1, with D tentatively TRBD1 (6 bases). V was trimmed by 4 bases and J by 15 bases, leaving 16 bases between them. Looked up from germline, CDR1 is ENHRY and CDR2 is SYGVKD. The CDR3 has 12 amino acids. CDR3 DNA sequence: TGTGCCATCAGTGGCACAAGGACAGTGCGGTTCTTC. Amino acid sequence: CAISGTRTVRFF.

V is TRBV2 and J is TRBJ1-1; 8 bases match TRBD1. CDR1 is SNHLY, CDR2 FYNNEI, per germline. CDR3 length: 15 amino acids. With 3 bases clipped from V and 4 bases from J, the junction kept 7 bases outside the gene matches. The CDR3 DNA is TGTGCCAGCAGTGACGACAGGGGCGGGAGCACTGAAGCTTTCTTT. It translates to CASSDDRGGSTEAFF.

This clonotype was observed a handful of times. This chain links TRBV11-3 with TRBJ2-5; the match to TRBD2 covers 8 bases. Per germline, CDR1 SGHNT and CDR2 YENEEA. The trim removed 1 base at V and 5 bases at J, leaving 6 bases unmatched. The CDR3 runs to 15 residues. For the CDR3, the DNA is TGTGCCAGCAGCTTAGCCGGGGGGGCCGCGGAGACCCAGTACTTC. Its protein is CASSLAGGAAETQYF. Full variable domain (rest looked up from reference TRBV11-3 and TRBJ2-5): EAGVVQSPRYKIIEKKQPVAFWCNPISGHNTLYWYLQNLGQGPELLIRYENEEAVDDSQLPKDRFSAERLKGVDSTLKIQPAELGDSAVYLCASSLAGGAAETQYFGPGTRLLVL.

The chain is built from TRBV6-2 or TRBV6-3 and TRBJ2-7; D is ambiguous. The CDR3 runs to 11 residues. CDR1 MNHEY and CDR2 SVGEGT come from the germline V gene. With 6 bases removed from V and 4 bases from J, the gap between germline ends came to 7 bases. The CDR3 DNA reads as TGTGCCAGCAGAAACACTTACGAGCAGTACTTC. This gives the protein CASRNTYEQYF.

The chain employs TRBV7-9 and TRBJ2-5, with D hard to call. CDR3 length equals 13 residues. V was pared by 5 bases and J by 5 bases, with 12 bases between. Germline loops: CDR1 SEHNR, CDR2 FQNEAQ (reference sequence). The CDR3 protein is CASSPWVGETQYF. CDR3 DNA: TGTGCCAGCAGCCCGTGGGTGGGCGAGACCCAGTACTTC.

The CDR3 loop is CASSLGGGYEQYF. The CDR3 coding sequence is TGTGCCAGCAGCTTAGGGGGGGGCTACGAGCAGTACTTC. This chain joins TRBV7-6 and TRBJ2-7; 7 positions match TRBD2. This CDR3 is built from 13 residues. After removal of 1 base from V and 3 bases from J, the junction contained 0 bases not matched to a gene. Germline CDR1 SGHVS, CDR2 FNYEAQ. The variable domain in full, with the rest retrieved from reference TRBV7-6 and TRBJ2-7, is GAGVSQSPRYKVTKRGQDVALRCDPISGHVSLYWYRQALGQGPEFLTYFNYEAQQDKSGLPNDRFSAERPEGSISTLTIQRTEQRDSAMYRCASSLGGGYEQYFGPGTRLTVT.

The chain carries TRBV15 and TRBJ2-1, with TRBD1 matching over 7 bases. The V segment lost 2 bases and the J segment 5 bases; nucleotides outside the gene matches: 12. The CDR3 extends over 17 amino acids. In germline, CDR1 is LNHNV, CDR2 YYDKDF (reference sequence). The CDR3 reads CATSRPPSGTANNEQFF. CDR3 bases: TGTGCCACCAGCAGACCACCTTCCGGGACAGCAAACAATGAGCAGTTCTTC.

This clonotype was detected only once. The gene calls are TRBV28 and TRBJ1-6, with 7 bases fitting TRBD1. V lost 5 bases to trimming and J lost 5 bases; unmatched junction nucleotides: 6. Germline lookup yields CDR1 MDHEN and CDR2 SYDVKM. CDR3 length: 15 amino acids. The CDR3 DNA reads TGTGCCAGCAGTGCATCGACAGGGAATAATTCACCCCTCCACTTT. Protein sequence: CASSASTGNNSPLHF.

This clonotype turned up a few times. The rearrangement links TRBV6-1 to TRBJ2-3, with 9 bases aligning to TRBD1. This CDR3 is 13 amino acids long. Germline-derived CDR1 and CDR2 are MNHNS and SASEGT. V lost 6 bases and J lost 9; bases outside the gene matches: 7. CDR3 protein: CASSTRDRVTQYF. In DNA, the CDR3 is TGTGCCAGCAGCACCCGGGACAGGGTGACGCAGTATTTT.

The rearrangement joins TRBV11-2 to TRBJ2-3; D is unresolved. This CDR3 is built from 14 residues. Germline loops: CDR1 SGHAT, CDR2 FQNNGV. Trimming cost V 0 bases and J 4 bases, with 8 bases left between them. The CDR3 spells CASSLEPRPDTQYF. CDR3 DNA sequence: TGTGCCAGCAGCTTAGAGCCTAGACCAGATACGCAGTATTTT.

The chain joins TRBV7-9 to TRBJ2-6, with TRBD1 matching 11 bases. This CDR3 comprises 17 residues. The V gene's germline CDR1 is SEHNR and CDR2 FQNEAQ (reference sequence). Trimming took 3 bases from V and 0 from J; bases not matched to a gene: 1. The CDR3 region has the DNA TGTGCCAGCAGCTTGGGGACAGGGGGCTCTGGGGCCAACGTCCTGACTTTC. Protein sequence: CASSLGTGGSGANVLTF. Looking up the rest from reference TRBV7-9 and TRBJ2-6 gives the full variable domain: DTGVSQNPRHKITKRGQNVTFRCDPISEHNRLYWYRQTLGQGPEFLTYFQNEAQLEKSRLLSDRFSAERPKGSFSTLEIQRTEQGDSAMYLCASSLGTGGSGANVLTFGAGSRLTVL.

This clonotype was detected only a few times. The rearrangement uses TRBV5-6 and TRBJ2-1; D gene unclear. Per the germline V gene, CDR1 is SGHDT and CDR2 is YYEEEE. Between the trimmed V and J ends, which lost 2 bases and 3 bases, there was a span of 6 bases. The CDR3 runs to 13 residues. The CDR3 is CASSFSDYNEQFF. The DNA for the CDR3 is TGTGCCAGCAGCTTTTCAGACTACAATGAGCAGTTCTTC.

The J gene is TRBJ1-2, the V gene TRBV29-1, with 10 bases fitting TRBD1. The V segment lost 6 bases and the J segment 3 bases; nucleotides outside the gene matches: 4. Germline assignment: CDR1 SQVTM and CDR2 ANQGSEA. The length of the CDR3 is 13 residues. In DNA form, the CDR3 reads TGCAGCGTATCCGGGACAGGGGACTATGGCTACACCTTC. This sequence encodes CSVSGTGDYGYTF.

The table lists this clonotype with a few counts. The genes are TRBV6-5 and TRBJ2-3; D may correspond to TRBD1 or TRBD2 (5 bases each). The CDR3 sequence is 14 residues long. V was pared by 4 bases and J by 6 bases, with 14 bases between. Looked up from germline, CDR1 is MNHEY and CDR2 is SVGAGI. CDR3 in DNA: TGTGCCAGCAGTTTAGGTCAGGGCGGGGATACGCAGTATTTT. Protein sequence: CASSLGQGGDTQYF.

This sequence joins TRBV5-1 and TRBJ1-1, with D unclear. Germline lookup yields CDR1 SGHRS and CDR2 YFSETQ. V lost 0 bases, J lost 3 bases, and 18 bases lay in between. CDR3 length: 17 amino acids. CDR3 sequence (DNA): TGCGCCAGCAGCTTGGAGTGGAGGTACGGGCGAGACACTGAAGCTTTCTTT. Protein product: CASSLEWRYGRDTEAFF.